Below, one TCR beta chain is given with its context. This sample is drawn from a study of Graves' ophthalmopathy and Graves' hyperthyroidism. Investigators amplified TCR beta CDR3 regions from RNA transcripts. First-round RT-PCR used HTBI primers; second-round multiplex PCR followed. TCRdb re-analysed the multiplex PCR reads in MiXCR, keeping a single row per CDR3 protein. The table has approximately 700,000 distinct CDR3 sequences, approximately 40% seen once; the top ten hold approximately 43%. Every ophthalmopathy donor presented moderate-to-severe activity, CAS ≥3, NOSPECS ≥4 and duration under 3 months. Sequencing was done on a sample of peripheral blood. The receptor's source is an adult man with Graves' ophthalmopathy.

This CDR3 is CASHRAKETQYF. The CDR3, as DNA: TGTGCCAGCCACAGAGCGAAAGAGACCCAGTACTTC. The V gene is TRBV28, the J gene TRBJ2-5; unclear D gene. Germline-derived CDR1 and CDR2 are MDHEN and SYDVKM. Trimming removed 8 bases at V and 3 bases at J, with 10 bases between. The CDR3 is 12 residues long. Looking up the rest from reference TRBV28 and TRBJ2-5 gives the full variable domain: DVKVTQSSRYLVKRTGEKVFLECVQDMDHENMFWYRQDPGLGLRLIYFSYDVKMKEKGDIPEGYSVSREKKERFSLILESASTNQTSMYLCASHRAKETQYFGPGTRLLVL.